The 14 T cell receptor beta chains in this list originate from one sample, sequenced in a study of blood T cell repertoires in COVID-19. TCRdb keeps only in-frame clones here, not all; method: immunoSEQ multiplex PCR. The table shows about 130,000 clones, with around 85% occurring only once. Sequencing was carried out using peripheral blood. These TCRs come from a woman of 80 years or more with acute or convalescent COVID-19.

The V gene is TRBV6-6, the J gene TRBJ1-1, with D tentatively TRBD1 (6 bases). Germline assignment: CDR1 MNHNY and CDR2 SVGAGI (reference sequence). The CDR3 totals 14 residues. Trimming left V 3 bases short and J 6 bases short, with 14 bases between. CDR3 protein: CASSYTAAGAEAFF. The CDR3 DNA sequence: TGTGCCAGCAGTTATACAGCGGCAGGGGCTGAAGCTTTCTTT.

V and J are TRBV10-3 and TRBJ1-2; possible D gene TRBD1, 5 bases. V was clipped by 1 base and J by 0 bases, with 9 bases between them. CDR1 is ENHRY, CDR2 SYGVKD, per germline. The CDR3 length is 15 residues. For the CDR3, the DNA is TGTGCCATCAGTGAGTTGGGGGGGACTAACTATGGCTACACCTTC. This gives the protein CAISELGGTNYGYTF.

V is TRBV27 and J is TRBJ1-4, with 8 bases that match TRBD1. With 2 bases clipped from V and 3 bases from J, the junction kept 2 bases outside the gene matches. CDR1 MNHEY and CDR2 SMNVEV come from the germline V gene (reference sequence). The CDR3 totals 15 residues. This chain's CDR3 is CASSLRTGSNEKLFF. DNA of the CDR3: TGTGCCAGCAGTTTAAGGACAGGGTCTAATGAAAAACTGTTTTTT.

The rearrangement links TRBV19 to TRBJ1-2; weak D call: TRBD1 (6 bases). The V end was cut by 1 base, the J end by 3 bases, with 12 bases between. The length of the CDR3 is 15 residues. CDR1 is LNHDA and CDR2 is SQIVND in the germline V gene (reference sequence). The CDR3 protein is CASSIAAGADYGYTF. The CDR3 DNA follows: TGTGCCAGTAGTATAGCCGCAGGGGCCGACTATGGCTACACCTTC.

The chain employs TRBV20-1 and TRBJ2-3; D might be TRBD2 (6 bases). Germline CDR1 is DFQATT and CDR2 is SNEGSKA (reference sequence). V gave up 3 bases and J gave up 6 bases, with 10 bases separating them. The CDR3 totals 12 residues. For the CDR3, the DNA is TGCAGTGCTAGTAGGGAGGAGGATACGCAGTATTTT. It specifies CSASREEDTQYF.

This clone was seen a handful of times. The gene calls are TRBV10-3 and TRBJ1-1; the match to TRBD1 covers 7 bases. The CDR3 is 14 residues long. Germline V CDR1 and CDR2: ENHRY, SYGVKD. V lost 7 bases to trimming and J lost 2 bases; unmatched junction nucleotides: 7. The CDR3 DNA reads TGTGCCATCAACCACGGGACAGTAAACACTGAAGCTTTCTTT. Amino acid sequence: CAINHGTVNTEAFF.

This clone was picked up a small number of times. V usage is TRBV27 and J usage is TRBJ2-1; unclear D gene. This CDR3 has 13 amino acids. V dropped 6 bases and J dropped 8 bases, with 14 bases sitting between them. Germline V lookup: CDR1 MNHEY, CDR2 SMNVEV (reference sequence). This CDR3 reads CASSPFRSHEQFF. The CDR3 DNA reads as TGTGCCAGCAGCCCTTTCCGGAGCCATGAGCAGTTCTTC.

This chain links TRBV15 with TRBJ1-5; D gene unclear. From germline, CDR1 is LNHNV and CDR2 YYDKDF (reference sequence). This CDR3 has 14 residues. Trimming took off 2 bases at V and 13 bases at J, with 18 bases between the two ends. The CDR3 loop is CATSRSRAHVPQHF. Here the CDR3 DNA reads TGTGCCACCAGCAGATCGCGGGCCCATGTGCCTCAGCATTTT.

The chain employs TRBV7-9 and TRBJ2-3; 9 nucleotides line up with TRBD2. CDR1 is SEHNR and CDR2 is FQNEAQ in the germline V gene (reference sequence). This CDR3 is 19 amino acids long. CDR3 amino acids: CPTSFAPRGGAGGTDTQYF. CDR3 in DNA: TGTCCCACCAGCTTCGCCCCGCGGGGGGGGGCCGGGGGTACAGATACGCAGTATTTT.

The chain uses TRBV11-2 and TRBJ1-6; 7 nucleotides align to TRBD1. The CDR3 is 15 residues long. Germline V gives CDR1 SGHAT, CDR2 FQNNGV. V lost 5 bases and J lost 11; bases outside the gene matches: 12. The DNA of the CDR3 is TGTGCCAGCAGCGTAACAGGGGTTTTCAGGACACCCCTCCACTTT. This sequence encodes CASSVTGVFRTPLHF.

V is TRBV5-1 and J is TRBJ2-6, with 7 nucleotides matching TRBD1. Germline-derived CDR1 and CDR2 are SGHRS and YFSETQ. V was pared by 4 bases and J by 5 bases, with 6 bases of the junction left unmatched. The CDR3 is 15 residues long. This chain's CDR3 is CASSPTGQRANVLTF. CDR3 bases: TGCGCCAGCAGCCCGACAGGGCAAAGGGCCAACGTCCTGACTTTC.

The chain recombines TRBV4-1 with TRBJ1-1, with a tentative D call TRBD1 (6 bases). Germline values: CDR1 MGHRA, CDR2 YSYEKL. V shed 0 bases and J shed 9 bases, with 14 bases lying between them. CDR3 length: 14 amino acids. CDR3 nucleotides: TGCGCCAGCAGCCAAGAGGGGGGGCTCCAGAAAGCTTTCTTT. Its translation: CASSQEGGLQKAFF.

The chain is built from TRBV29-1 and TRBJ1-4, with D perhaps TRBD1 (5 bases). Deletions cut 4 bases from V and 7 bases from J, with 13 bases between. Per the germline V gene, CDR1 is SQVTM and CDR2 is ANQGSEA. CDR3 length: 13 amino acids. The CDR3 region is CSVGSAGGEKLFF. The CDR3 bases are TGCAGCGTTGGATCCGCGGGGGGTGAAAAACTGTTTTTT. The full variable domain, its missing parts supplied by reference TRBV29-1 and TRBJ1-4, is SAVISQKPSRDICQRGTSLTIQCQVDSQVTMMFWYRQQPGQSLTLIATANQGSEATYESGFVIDKFPISRPNLTFSTLTVSNMSPEDSSIYLCSVGSAGGEKLFFGSGTQLSVL.

The V call is TRBV4-1, the J call TRBJ1-4; D gene unclear. CDR1 and CDR2 (germline): MGHRA, YSYEKL. V was clipped by 1 base and J by 7 bases, with 19 bases between them. CDR3 length equals 17 residues. The CDR3 spells CASSQAGFRYSREKLFF. The CDR3 DNA is TGCGCCAGCAGCCAAGCGGGATTTAGGTACTCTCGTGAAAAACTGTTTTTT.